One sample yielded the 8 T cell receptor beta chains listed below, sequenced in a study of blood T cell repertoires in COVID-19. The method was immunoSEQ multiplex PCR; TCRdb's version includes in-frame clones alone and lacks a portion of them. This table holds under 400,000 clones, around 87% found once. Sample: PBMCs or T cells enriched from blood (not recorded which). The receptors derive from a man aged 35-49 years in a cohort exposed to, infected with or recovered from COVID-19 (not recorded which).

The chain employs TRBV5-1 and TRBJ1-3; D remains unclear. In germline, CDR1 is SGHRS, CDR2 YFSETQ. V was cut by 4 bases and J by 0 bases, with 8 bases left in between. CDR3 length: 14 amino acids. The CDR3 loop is CASSPGDSGNTIYF. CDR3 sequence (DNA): TGCGCCAGCAGCCCGGGAGACTCTGGAAACACCATATATTTT.

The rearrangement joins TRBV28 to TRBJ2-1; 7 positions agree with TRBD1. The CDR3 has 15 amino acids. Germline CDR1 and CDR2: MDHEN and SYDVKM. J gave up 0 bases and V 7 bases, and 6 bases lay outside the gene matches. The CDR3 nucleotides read TGTGCCAGCACCACAGGGGTAGCCTCCTACAATGAGCAGTTCTTC. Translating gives CASTTGVASYNEQFF.

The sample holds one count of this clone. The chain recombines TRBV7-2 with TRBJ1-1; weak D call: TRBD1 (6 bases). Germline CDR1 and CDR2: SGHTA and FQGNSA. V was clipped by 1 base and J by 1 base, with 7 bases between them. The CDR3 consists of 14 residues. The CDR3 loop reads CASSLVQGNTEAFF. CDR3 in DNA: TGTGCCAGCAGCTTAGTACAGGGGAACACTGAAGCTTTCTTT.

The CDR3: CASRSQVLNTEAFF. The CDR3 DNA reads TGTGCCAGCAGGTCACAGGTTCTGAACACTGAAGCTTTCTTT. The rearrangement joins TRBV6-5 to TRBJ1-1, with a possible D match to TRBD1 (5 bases). The CDR3 loop spans 14 amino acids. Trimming removed 6 bases from V and 0 bases from J, with 11 bases in between. Germline V lookup: CDR1 MNHEY, CDR2 SVGAGI.

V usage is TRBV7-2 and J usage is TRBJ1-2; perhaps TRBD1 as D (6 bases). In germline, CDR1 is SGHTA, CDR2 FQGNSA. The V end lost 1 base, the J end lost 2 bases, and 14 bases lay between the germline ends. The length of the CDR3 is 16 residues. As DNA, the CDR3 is TGTGCCAGCAGCTTAGGGGTAGGGGGGGAAAACTATGGCTACACCTTC. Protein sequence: CASSLGVGGENYGYTF.

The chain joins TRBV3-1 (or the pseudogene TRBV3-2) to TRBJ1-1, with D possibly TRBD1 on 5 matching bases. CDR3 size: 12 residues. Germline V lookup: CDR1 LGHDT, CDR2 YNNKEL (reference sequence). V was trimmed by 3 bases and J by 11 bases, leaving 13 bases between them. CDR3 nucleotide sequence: TGTGCCAGCAGCCAGCGGGAAGGGGTGGCTTTCTTT. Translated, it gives CASSQREGVAFF.

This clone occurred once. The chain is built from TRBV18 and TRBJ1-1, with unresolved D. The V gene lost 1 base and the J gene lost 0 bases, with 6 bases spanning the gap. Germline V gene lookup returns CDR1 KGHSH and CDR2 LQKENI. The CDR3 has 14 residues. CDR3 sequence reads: CASSPRHLNTEAFF. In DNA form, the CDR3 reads TGTGCCAGCTCACCACGACATTTGAACACTGAAGCTTTCTTT. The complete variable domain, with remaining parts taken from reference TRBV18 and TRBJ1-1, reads NAGVMQNPRHLVRRRGQEARLRCSPMKGHSHVYWYRQLPEEGLKFMVYLQKENIIDESGMPKERFSAEFPKEGPSILRIQQVVRGDSAAYFCASSPRHLNTEAFFGQGTRLTVV.

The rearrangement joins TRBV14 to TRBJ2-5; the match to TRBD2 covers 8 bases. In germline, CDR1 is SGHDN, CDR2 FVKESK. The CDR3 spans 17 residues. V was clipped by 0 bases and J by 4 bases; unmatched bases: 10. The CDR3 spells CASSQDPSGSFGETQYF. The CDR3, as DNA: TGTGCCAGCAGCCAAGATCCGAGCGGGAGTTTTGGAGAGACCCAGTACTTC.